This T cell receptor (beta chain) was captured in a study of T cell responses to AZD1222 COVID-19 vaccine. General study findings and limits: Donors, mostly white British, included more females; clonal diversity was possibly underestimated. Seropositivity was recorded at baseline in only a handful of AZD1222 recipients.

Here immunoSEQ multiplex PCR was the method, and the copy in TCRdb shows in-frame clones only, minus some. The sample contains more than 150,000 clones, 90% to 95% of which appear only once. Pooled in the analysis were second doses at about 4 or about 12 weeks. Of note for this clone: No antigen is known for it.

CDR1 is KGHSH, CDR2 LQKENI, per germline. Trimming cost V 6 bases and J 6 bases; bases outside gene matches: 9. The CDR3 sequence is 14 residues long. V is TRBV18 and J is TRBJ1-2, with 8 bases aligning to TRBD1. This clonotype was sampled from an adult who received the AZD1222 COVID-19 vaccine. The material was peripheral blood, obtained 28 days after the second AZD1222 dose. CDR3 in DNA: TGTGCCAGCTCTTCTAATCAGGGGGCGGATGGCTACACCTTC. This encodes CASSSNQGADGYTF.